This entry is about one TCR beta chain. TCRdb processed the RT-PCR reads anew with MiXCR; each CDR3 protein has one entry. The sample lists 400,000 to 450,000 distinct CDR3 sequences, 16% occurring once. This entry is derived from a study of patients and donors after allogeneic stem cell transplantation. Material for sequencing was blood, either unsorted or a sorted T cell fraction (not recorded which). The receptor was isolated from a human donor who was either an allogeneic HSCT recipient or a stem cell or donor lymphocyte infusion donor (not recorded which). It is not recorded whose cells these are; they may come from a transplant donor.

The CDR3 DNA sequence: TGTGCCAGCAGCCCCCGTCTAGCTGTTGGCGATGAGCAGTTCTTC. This gives the protein CASSPRLAVGDEQFF. The genes are TRBV11-3 and TRBJ2-1; D might be TRBD2 (5 bases). The CDR3 is made up of 15 amino acids. V gave up 5 bases and J gave up 8 bases, with 19 bases separating them. Germline V lookup: CDR1 SGHNT, CDR2 YENEEA.